The sequence of this T cell receptor beta chain was determined in a study of cytomegalovirus exposure and HLA in healthy donors. Study-wide findings and caveats: There were a few CMV-associated chains whose specificity for CMV antigens was confirmed in vitro.

This clone was counted once. Its antigen is not known. Vbeta (60) and Jbeta (13) primers were used in the PCR. Data came from immunoSEQ multiplex PCR; TCRdb stores just in-frame clones and leaves some out. In the table there are about 240,000 clones, about 85% of which are singletons. Trimming cost V 8 bases and J 1 base; bases outside gene matches: 6. CDR1 is SNHLY and CDR2 is FYNNEI in the germline V gene. The CDR3 is 15 residues long. The sample consisted of PBMCs. This clonotype was sampled from a girl aged 2-10 years in good health and CMV-seronegative. The rearrangement links TRBV2 to TRBJ2-1; 9 bases agree with TRBD2. In DNA, the CDR3 is TGTGCCAGCGAAGGGCGGGGGGGATCCTACAATGAGCAGTTCTTC. Its protein product is CASEGRGGSYNEQFF.